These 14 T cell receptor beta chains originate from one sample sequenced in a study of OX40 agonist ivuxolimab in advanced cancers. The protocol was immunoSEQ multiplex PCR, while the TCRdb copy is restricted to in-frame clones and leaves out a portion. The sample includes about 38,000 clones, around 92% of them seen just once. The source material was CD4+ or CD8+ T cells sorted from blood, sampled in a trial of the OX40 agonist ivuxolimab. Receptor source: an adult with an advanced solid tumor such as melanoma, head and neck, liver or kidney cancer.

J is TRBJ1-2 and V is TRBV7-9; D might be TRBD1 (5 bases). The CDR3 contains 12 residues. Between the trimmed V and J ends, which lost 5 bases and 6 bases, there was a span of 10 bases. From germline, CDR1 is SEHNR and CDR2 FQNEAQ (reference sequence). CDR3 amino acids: CASSIQGDGYTF. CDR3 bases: TGTGCCAGCAGCATACAAGGGGATGGCTACACCTTC.

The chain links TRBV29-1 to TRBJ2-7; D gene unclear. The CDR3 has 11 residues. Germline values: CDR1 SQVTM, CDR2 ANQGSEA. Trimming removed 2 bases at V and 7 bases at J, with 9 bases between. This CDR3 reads CSVEIKEEQYF. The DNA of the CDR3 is TGCAGCGTTGAAATAAAAGAGGAGCAGTACTTC.

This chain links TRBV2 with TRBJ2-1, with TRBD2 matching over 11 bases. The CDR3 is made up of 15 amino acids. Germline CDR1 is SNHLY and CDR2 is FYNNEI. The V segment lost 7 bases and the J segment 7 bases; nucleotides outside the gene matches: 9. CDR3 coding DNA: TGTGCCAGCAAACTAGCGGGAGTACGGGATAATGAGCAGTTCTTC. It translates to CASKLAGVRDNEQFF.

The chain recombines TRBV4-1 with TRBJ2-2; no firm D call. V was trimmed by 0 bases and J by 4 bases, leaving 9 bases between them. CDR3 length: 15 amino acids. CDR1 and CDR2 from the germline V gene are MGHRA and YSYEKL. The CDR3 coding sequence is TGCGCCAGCAGCCAAGAAGGTTTGCCCACCGGGGAGCTGTTTTTT. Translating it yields CASSQEGLPTGELFF.

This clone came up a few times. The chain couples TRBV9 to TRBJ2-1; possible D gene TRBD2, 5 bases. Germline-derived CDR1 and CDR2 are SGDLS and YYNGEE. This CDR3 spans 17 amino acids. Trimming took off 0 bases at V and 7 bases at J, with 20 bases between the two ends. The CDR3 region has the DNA TGTGCCAGCAGCGTAGAGGTCGGACTTGGCTCAGTAAATGAGCAGTTCTTC. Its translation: CASSVEVGLGSVNEQFF.

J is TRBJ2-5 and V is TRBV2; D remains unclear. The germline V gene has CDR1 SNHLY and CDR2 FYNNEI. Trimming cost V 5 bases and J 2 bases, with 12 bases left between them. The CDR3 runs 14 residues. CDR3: CASSPSRVQETQYF. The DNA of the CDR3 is TGTGCCAGCAGTCCTAGTAGGGTTCAAGAGACCCAGTACTTC.

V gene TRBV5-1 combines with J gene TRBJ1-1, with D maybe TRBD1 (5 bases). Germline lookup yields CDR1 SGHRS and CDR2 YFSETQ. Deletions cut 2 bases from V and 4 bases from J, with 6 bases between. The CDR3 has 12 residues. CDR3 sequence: CASSFGGTEAFF. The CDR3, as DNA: TGCGCCAGCAGCTTCGGGGGCACTGAAGCTTTCTTT.

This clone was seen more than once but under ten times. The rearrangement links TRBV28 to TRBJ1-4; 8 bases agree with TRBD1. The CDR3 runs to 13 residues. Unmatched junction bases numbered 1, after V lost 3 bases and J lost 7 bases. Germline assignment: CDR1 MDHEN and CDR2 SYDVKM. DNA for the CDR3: TGTGCCAGCAGTTTCAGGGGGCTTGAAAAACTGTTTTTT. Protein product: CASSFRGLEKLFF.

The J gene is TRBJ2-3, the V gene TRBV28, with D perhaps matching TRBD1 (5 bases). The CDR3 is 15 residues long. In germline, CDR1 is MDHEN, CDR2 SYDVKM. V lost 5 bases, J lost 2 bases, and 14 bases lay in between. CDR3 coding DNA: TGTGCCAGCAGTGCCCTTGAACAGGCCACAGATACGCAGTATTTT. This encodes CASSALEQATDTQYF.

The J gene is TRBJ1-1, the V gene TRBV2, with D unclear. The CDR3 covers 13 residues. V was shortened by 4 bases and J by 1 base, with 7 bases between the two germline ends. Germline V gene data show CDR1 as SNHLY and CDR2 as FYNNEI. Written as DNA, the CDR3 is TGTGCCAGCAGTGGGGAGGGGAACACTGAAGCTTTCTTT. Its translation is CASSGEGNTEAFF.

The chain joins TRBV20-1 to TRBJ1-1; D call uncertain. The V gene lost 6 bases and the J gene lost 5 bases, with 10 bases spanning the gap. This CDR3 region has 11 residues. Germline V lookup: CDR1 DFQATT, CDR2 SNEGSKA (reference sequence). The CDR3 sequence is CSAKWGTEAFF. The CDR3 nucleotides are TGCAGTGCCAAATGGGGTACTGAAGCTTTCTTT.

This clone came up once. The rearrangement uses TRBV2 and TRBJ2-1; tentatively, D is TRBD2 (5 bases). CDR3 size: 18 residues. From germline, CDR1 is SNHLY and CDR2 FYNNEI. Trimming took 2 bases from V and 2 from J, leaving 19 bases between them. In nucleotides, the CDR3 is TGTGCCAGCAGTGAACCGAAAGAGGAGGCCTTGACCTACAATGAGCAGTTCTTC. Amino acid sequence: CASSEPKEEALTYNEQFF.

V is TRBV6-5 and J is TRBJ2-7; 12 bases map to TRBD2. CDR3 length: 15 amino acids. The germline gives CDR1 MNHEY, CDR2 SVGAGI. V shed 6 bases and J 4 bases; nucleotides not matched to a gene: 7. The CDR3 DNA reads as TGTGCCAGCAGCCTGACTAGCGGGAGATCTTACGAGCAGTACTTC. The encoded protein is CASSLTSGRSYEQYF.

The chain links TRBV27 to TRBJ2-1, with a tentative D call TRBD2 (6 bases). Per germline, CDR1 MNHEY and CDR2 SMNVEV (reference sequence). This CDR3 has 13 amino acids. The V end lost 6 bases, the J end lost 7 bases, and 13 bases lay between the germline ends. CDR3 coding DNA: TGTGCCAGCAGCTTCGGCGGGACTAATGAGCAGTTCTTC. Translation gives CASSFGGTNEQFF.